This T cell receptor (beta chain) was sequenced for a study of CD8+ T cells in alopecia areata. This CDR3 is 15 amino acids long. Trimming cost V 5 bases and J 0 bases, with 10 bases left between them. The V gene's germline CDR1 is SSHAT and CDR2 FNYEAQ (reference sequence). cDNA prepared by RNA extraction and subsequent reverse transcription served as the template for sequencing. Assay: immunoSEQ multiplex PCR; the TCRdb copy retains only in-frame clones and omits some. The sample consists of some 150,000 clones, approximately 56% of them appearing once. The rearrangement joins TRBV7-7 to TRBJ2-2; tentative D call: TRBD2 (5 bases). The sample consisted of CD8+ T cells sorted from blood. The sequence came from a human donor in good health. The CDR3: CASSELGPNTGELFF. The DNA of the CDR3 is TGTGCCAGCAGCGAACTAGGCCCGAACACCGGGGAGCTGTTTTTT.